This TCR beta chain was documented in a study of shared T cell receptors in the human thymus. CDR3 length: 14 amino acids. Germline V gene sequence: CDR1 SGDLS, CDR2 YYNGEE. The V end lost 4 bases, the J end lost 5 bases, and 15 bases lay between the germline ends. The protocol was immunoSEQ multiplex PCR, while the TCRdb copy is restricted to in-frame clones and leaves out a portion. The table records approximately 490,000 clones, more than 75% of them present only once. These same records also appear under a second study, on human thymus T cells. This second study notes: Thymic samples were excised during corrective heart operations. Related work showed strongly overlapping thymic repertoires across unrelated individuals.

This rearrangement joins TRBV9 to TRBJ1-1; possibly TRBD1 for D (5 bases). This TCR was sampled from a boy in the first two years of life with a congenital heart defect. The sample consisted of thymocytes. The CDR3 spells CASSPRGVGTEAFF. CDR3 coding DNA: TGTGCCAGCAGCCCCCGGGGGGTCGGAACTGAAGCTTTCTTT.